The entry below describes one TCR beta chain. The repertoire was sequenced with immunoSEQ multiplex PCR; TCRdb's copy has only in-frame clones and lacks some. The sample contains some 73,000 clones, around 82% of which appear only once. This entry is derived from a study of memory CD4+ T cells and cytomegalovirus serostatus. The sort gate was single viable CD3+CD4+CD8-CD45RO+ cells for memory CD4+ T cells. Positive selection with CD4 microbeads enriched total CD4+ T cells. From germline, CDR1 is MNHNY and CDR2 SVGAGI (reference sequence). V gave up 0 bases and J gave up 10 bases, with 7 bases separating them. The CDR3 spans 13 residues.

The chain couples TRBV6-6 to TRBJ1-6; the D is unclear. Sequenced material: memory CD4+ T cells from blood. This TCR was recovered from an adult in good health and CMV-seropositive. For the CDR3, the DNA is TGTGCCAGCAGTTACTCGAAGGAATCACCCCTCCACTTT. It translates to CASSYSKESPLHF.